This T cell receptor (beta chain) stems from a study of blood T cell repertoires in COVID-19. Sequencing used immunoSEQ multiplex PCR; TCRdb keeps in-frame clones, though not all of them. In the table there are roughly 100,000 clones, roughly 90% of which are singletons. V dropped 4 bases and J dropped 4 bases, with 4 bases sitting between them. There are 11 residues in the CDR3. Germline CDR1 and CDR2: SGDLS and YYNGEE. The chain couples TRBV9 to TRBJ2-3; unclear D gene. Sequencing was performed on peripheral blood. This clonotype originated in a woman in her sixties with acute or convalescent COVID-19. The CDR3 DNA follows: TGTGCCAGCAGCACTTCAGATACGCAGTATTTT. It specifies CASSTSDTQYF.